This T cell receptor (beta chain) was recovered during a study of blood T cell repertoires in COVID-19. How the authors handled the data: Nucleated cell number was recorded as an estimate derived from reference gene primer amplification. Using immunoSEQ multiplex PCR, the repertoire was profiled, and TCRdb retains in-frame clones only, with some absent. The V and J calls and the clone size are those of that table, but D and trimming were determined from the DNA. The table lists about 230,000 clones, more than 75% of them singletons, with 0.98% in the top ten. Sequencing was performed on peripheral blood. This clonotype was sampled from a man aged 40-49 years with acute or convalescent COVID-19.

The CDR3, as DNA: TGTGCCAGCAGTAGCGGGCCCACAGATACGCAGTATTTT. This translates into CASSSGPTDTQYF. V usage is TRBV7-2 and J usage is TRBJ2-3; 7 positions agree with TRBD2. V was pared by 6 bases and J by 2 bases, with 2 bases of the junction left unmatched. The germline CDR1 and CDR2 sequences are SGHTA and FQGNSA. This CDR3 has 13 amino acids. Full variable domain (rest looked up from reference TRBV7-2 and TRBJ2-3): GAGVSQSPSNKVTEKGKDVELRCDPISGHTALYWYRQSLGQGLEFLIYFQGNSAPDKSGLPSDRFSAERTGGSVSTLTIQRTQQEDSAVYLCASSSGPTDTQYFGPGTRLTVL.